A single sample is the source of the 21 T cell receptor beta chains below, sequenced in a study of blood T cell repertoires in COVID-19. The data were produced by immunoSEQ multiplex PCR, yet TCRdb's version contains in-frame clones alone and is incomplete. This table holds roughly 200,000 clones, around 90% found once. Material: PBMCs or T cells enriched from blood (not recorded which). All receptors derive from a woman in her thirties who had recovered from COVID-19.

The chain has TRBV11-2 and TRBJ1-4; 8 nucleotides line up with TRBD1. V lost 6 bases, J lost 5 bases, and 5 bases stayed unmatched. CDR1 SGHAT and CDR2 FQNNGV come from the germline V gene. The CDR3 contains 14 residues. CDR3 DNA: TGTGCCAGCAGACGACAGGGGATGAATGAAAAACTGTTTTTT. It yields the protein CASRRQGMNEKLFF.

This rearrangement joins TRBV11-2 to TRBJ2-1; D perhaps matches TRBD2 (5 bases). Germline CDR1 and CDR2: SGHAT and FQNNGV. The CDR3 spans 14 residues. V was pared by 0 bases and J by 10 bases, with 13 bases between. The CDR3 loop is CASSLDRLAGEQFF. The CDR3 DNA follows: TGTGCCAGCAGCTTAGATAGGCTAGCAGGCGAGCAGTTCTTC.

This clone has a handful of counts. The chain employs TRBV12-1 and TRBJ1-2; the table gives TRBD1 as D, unverified against the DNA. TRBV12-1 is annotated as a pseudogene. The CDR3 length is 14 residues. The CDR3 DNA sequence: TGTGCCAGCAGACGAGGACAGGGGGCGCCTGGCTACACCTTC. This gives the protein CASRRGQGAPGYTF.

The rearrangement links TRBV11-3 to TRBJ2-2; 8 nucleotides line up with TRBD2. V dropped 3 bases and J dropped 4; count of bases not matched to a gene: 10. Germline V gene sequence: CDR1 SGHNT, CDR2 YENEEA. The CDR3 is 17 amino acids. Here the CDR3 DNA reads TGTGCCAGCAGCTTGCGGGGGGCGATAGTCTTCACCGGGGAGCTGTTTTTT. It is translated as CASSLRGAIVFTGELFF.

The chain couples TRBV11-2 to TRBJ2-7; TRBD2 aligns across 7 bases. V shed 2 bases, J shed 3 bases, and the junction held 7 bases outside the gene matches. The germline gives CDR1 SGHAT, CDR2 FQNNGV. The CDR3 loop spans 15 amino acids. The CDR3, as DNA: TGTGCCAGCAGCTTATGGGGGAGCGGGGTCTACGAGCAGTACTTC. Its protein is CASSLWGSGVYEQYF.

CDR3 region: CASSSFRQPQHF. The CDR3, as DNA: TGCGCCAGCAGCTCTTTCCGTCAGCCCCAGCATTTT. The V gene is TRBV5-1, the J gene TRBJ1-5, with unresolved D. Trimming removed 3 bases from V and 6 bases from J, with 7 bases in between. The germline V gene encodes CDR1 SGHRS and CDR2 YFSETQ. The CDR3 is 12 amino acids. The variable domain in full, with the rest retrieved from reference TRBV5-1 and TRBJ1-5, is KAGVTQTPRYLIKTRGQQVTLSCSPISGHRSVSWYQQTPGQGLQFLFEYFSETQRNKGNFPGRFSGRQFSNSRSEMNVSTLELGDSALYLCASSSFRQPQHFGDGTRLSIL.

This chain connects TRBV2 to TRBJ2-7, with TRBD2 matching over 7 bases. Trimming took 3 bases from V and 6 from J; bases not matched to a gene: 5. The length of the CDR3 is 13 residues. The V gene's germline CDR1 is SNHLY and CDR2 FYNNEI. Here the CDR3 reads CASSERLAGEQYF. As DNA, the CDR3 is TGTGCCAGCAGTGAGCGACTAGCAGGCGAGCAGTACTTC.

This clone is categorized as medium-sized. One junction end disagrees with the germline gene, perhaps due to a read error. The CDR3 here is CASSLEAGRTVF. In DNA form, the CDR3 reads TGTGCCAGCAGCTTAGAGGCAGGGCGAACGGTCTTT. The chain couples TRBV7-6 to TRBJ1-1, with D tentatively TRBD1 (5 bases). CDR1 is SGHVS, CDR2 FNYEAQ, per germline. The CDR3 sequence is 12 residues long.

The gene calls are TRBV2 and TRBJ1-2; 7 nucleotides agree with TRBD1. Germline V gene lookup returns CDR1 SNHLY and CDR2 FYNNEI. CDR3 length: 13 amino acids. V was pared by 6 bases and J by 5 bases, with 6 bases of the junction left unmatched. In DNA form, the CDR3 reads TGTGCCAGCAGAAACGACAGGGAGTATGGCTACACCTTC. Translated: CASRNDREYGYTF.

The chain has TRBV4-1 and TRBJ2-5, with 9 bases identical to TRBD2. The CDR3 length is 16 residues. Unmatched junction bases numbered 7, after V lost 4 bases and J lost 1 base. From germline, CDR1 is MGHRA and CDR2 YSYEKL. The CDR3 loop is CASSPIAGVGQETQYF. The CDR3 DNA reads as TGCGCCAGCAGCCCAATAGCGGGGGTGGGCCAAGAGACCCAGTACTTC.

The chain's CDR3 is CASSLGAQETQYF. In DNA form, the CDR3 reads TGTGCCAGCAGCTTGGGGGCCCAAGAGACCCAGTACTTC. The chain uses TRBV11-3 and TRBJ2-5; weak D call: TRBD1 (6 bases). The CDR3 spans 13 residues. V was shortened by 3 bases and J by 1 base, with 6 bases between the two germline ends. Germline CDR1 reads SGHNT; CDR2 reads YENEEA.

The rearrangement links TRBV24-1 to TRBJ1-2; D might be TRBD1 (5 bases). Germline V gene data show CDR1 as KGHDR and CDR2 as SFDVKD. This CDR3 has 14 amino acids. V lost 2 bases, J lost 6 bases, and 12 bases lay in between. The DNA for the CDR3 is TGTGCCACCAGTGATTCGTCTACAGGAGATGGCTACACCTTC. It codes for CATSDSSTGDGYTF.

The gene calls are TRBV5-1 and TRBJ1-1; D is unresolved. Trimming shortened V by 3 bases and J by 0 bases, and 9 bases separated the two germline ends. Germline values: CDR1 SGHRS, CDR2 YFSETQ. The CDR3 is 14 residues long. CDR3 nucleotides: TGCGCCAGCAGCTCTGACATACTGAACACTGAAGCTTTCTTT. It specifies CASSSDILNTEAFF.

The chain recombines TRBV24-1 with TRBJ2-3, with 7 bases fitting TRBD2. V shed 5 bases, J shed 3 bases, and the junction held 13 bases outside the gene matches. CDR3 length: 17 amino acids. Germline CDR1 and CDR2: KGHDR and SFDVKD. The CDR3 protein is CATSVLGTGGATDTQYF. The CDR3 region has the DNA TGTGCCACCAGTGTTCTGGGGACGGGAGGAGCGACAGATACGCAGTATTTT.

V usage is TRBV4-1 and J usage is TRBJ2-7; tentative D call: TRBD1 (6 bases). This CDR3 spans 16 amino acids. Germline V lookup: CDR1 MGHRA, CDR2 YSYEKL. Trimming pared 0 bases from V and 0 bases from J, leaving 12 bases between. CDR3 region: CASSQDPGQLSYEQYF. For the CDR3, the DNA is TGCGCCAGCAGCCAAGATCCCGGACAGCTCTCCTACGAGCAGTACTTC.

The chain employs TRBV4-2 and TRBJ2-7; D possibly corresponds to TRBD1 (5 bases). The CDR3 is made up of 15 amino acids. Trimming stripped 4 bases from V and 4 bases from J, with 17 bases between. Germline loops: CDR1 LGHNA, CDR2 YNFKEQ. The CDR3 sequence is CASSRFAGNWYEQYF. The CDR3, as DNA: TGTGCCAGCAGCCGCTTTGCAGGGAATTGGTACGAGCAGTACTTC.

The chain combines TRBV7-9 with TRBJ2-7; a weak D match, TRBD1 (6 bases). The length of the CDR3 is 14 residues. V was trimmed by 8 bases and J by 4 bases, leaving 18 bases between them. The V gene's germline CDR1 is SEHNR and CDR2 FQNEAQ (reference sequence). The CDR3 region is CASGGMIDRYEQYF. The CDR3 DNA reads as TGTGCCAGCGGGGGTATGATCGACAGGTACGAGCAGTACTTC.

This chain joins TRBV5-4 and TRBJ1-3; no clear D gene. The CDR3 spans 14 residues. V dropped 2 bases and J dropped 3 bases, with 9 bases sitting between them. Germline V lookup: CDR1 SGHNT, CDR2 YYREEE (reference sequence). The chain's CDR3 is CASSFTNSGNTIYF. The CDR3 DNA follows: TGTGCCAGCAGCTTTACCAATAGTGGAAACACCATATATTTT.

The chain couples TRBV6-5 to TRBJ2-5, with D perhaps matching TRBD1 (7 bases). The CDR3 has 14 amino acids. V gave up 5 bases and J gave up 5 bases, with 15 bases separating them. Per germline, CDR1 MNHEY and CDR2 SVGAGI. The CDR3 bases are TGTGCCAGCAGTCCGAAGGGGGCGGGGGAGACCCAGTACTTC. Its protein product is CASSPKGAGETQYF.

The chain joins TRBV25-1 to TRBJ2-4; D ambiguous. CDR1 MGHDK and CDR2 SYGVNS come from the germline V gene. The CDR3 runs to 15 residues. Trimming removed 4 bases at V and 4 bases at J, with 14 bases between. The CDR3 DNA is TGTGCCAGCAGTGCCGCTCTTGGCATAAAAAACATTCAGTACTTC. Translating it yields CASSAALGIKNIQYF.

The rearrangement uses TRBV7-2 and TRBJ1-4; D not certain. Deletions cut 1 base from V and 2 bases from J, with 11 bases between. The CDR3 has 16 amino acids. The germline gives CDR1 SGHTA, CDR2 FQGNSA. The CDR3 coding sequence is TGTGCCAGCAGCTTAGACCTGGAGGGCACTAATGAAAAACTGTTTTTT. Residues: CASSLDLEGTNEKLFF.